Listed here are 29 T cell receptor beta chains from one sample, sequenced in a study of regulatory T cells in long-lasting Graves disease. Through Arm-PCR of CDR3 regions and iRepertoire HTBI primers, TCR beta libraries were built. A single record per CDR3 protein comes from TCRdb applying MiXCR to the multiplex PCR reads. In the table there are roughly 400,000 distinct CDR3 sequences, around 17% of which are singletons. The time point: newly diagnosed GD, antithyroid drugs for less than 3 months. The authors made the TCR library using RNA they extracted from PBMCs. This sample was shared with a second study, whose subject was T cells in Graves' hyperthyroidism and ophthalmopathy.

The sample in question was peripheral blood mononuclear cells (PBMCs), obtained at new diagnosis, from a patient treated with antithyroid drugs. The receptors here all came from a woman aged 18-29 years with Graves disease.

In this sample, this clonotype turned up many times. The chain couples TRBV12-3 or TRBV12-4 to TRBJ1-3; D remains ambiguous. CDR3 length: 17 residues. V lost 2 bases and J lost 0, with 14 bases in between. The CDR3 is CASSLPLTAYSGNTIYF. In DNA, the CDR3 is TGTGCCAGCAGTTTACCCCTGACCGCTTACTCTGGAAACACCATATATTTT.

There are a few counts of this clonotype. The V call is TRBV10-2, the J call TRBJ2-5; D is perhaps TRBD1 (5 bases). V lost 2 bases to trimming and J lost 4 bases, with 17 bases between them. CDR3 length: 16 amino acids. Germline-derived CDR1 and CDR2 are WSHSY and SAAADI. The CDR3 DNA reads TGCGCCAGCAGTGAGGTTAGGGGTCGTATTAGAGAGACCCAGTACTTC. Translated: CASSEVRGRIRETQYF.

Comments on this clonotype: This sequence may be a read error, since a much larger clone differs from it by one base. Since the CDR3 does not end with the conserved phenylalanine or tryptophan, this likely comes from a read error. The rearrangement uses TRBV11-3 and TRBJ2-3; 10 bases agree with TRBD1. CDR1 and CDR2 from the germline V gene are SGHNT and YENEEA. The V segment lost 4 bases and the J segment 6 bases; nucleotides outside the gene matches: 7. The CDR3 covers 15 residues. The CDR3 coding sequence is TGTGCCAGCAGCTCTCGGACAGGGGGTAGGGATACGCAGTATCTT. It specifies CASSSRTGGRDTQYL.

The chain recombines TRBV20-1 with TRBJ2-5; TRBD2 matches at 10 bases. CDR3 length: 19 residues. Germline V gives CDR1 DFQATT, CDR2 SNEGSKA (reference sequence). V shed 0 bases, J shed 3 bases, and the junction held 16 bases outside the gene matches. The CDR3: CSARDLYPAGGPPKETQYF. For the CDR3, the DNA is TGCAGTGCTAGAGATCTATACCCAGCGGGAGGGCCTCCAAAAGAGACCCAGTACTTC.

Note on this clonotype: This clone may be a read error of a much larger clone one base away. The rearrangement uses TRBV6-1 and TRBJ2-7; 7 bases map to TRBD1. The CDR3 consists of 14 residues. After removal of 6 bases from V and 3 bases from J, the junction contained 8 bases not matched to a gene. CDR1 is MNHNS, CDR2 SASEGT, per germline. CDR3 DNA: TGTGCCAGCAGCTTCCAGGGACAGAACTACGAGCAGTACTTC. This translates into CASSFQGQNYEQYF.

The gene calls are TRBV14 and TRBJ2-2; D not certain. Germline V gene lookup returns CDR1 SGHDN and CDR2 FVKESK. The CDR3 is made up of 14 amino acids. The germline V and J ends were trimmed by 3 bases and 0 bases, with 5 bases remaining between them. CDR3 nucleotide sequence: TGTGCCAGCAGCCACTGGACGAACACCGGGGAGCTGTTTTTT. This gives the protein CASSHWTNTGELFF. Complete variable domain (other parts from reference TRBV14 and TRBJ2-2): EAGVTQFPSHSVIEKGQTVTLRCDPISGHDNLYWYRRVMGKEIKFLLHFVKESKQDESGMPNNRFLAERTGGTYSTLKVQPAELEDSGVYFCASSHWTNTGELFFGEGSRLTVL.

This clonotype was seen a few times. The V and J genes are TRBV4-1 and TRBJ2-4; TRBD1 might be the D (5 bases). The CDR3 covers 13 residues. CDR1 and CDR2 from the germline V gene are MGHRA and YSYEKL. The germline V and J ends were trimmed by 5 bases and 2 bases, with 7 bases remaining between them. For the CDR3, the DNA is TGCGCCAGCAGCTCAGGGTCCAAAAACATTCAGTACTTC. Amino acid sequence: CASSSGSKNIQYF.

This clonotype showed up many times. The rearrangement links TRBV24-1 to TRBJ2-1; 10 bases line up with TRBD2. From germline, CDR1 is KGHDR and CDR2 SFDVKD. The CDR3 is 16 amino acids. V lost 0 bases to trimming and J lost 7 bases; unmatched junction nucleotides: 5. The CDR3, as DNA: TGTGCCACCAGTGATTTGTCTAGCGGGAGATCGAATGAGCAGTTCTTC. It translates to CATSDLSSGRSNEQFF.

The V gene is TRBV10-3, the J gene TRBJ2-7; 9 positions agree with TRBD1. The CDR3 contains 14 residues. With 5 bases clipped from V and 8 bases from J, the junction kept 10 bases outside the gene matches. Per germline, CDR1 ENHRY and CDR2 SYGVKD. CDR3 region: CAISTGTGSLQQYF. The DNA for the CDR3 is TGTGCCATCAGTACCGGGACAGGGAGTTTGCAGCAGTACTTC.

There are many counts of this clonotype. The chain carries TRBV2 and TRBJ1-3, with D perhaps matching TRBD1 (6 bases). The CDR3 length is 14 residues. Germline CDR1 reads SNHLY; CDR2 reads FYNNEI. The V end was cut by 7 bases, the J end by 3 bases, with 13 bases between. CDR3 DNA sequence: TGTGCCAGCATGGGCAGGGGTAGTGGAAACACCATATATTTT. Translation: CASMGRGSGNTIYF.

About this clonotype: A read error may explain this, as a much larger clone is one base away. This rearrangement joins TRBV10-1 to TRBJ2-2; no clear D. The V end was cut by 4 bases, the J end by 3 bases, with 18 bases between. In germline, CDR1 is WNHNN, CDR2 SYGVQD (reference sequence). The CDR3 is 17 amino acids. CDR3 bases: TGCGCCAGCAGTGCGACTTCCAACCCCCACTACACCGGGGAGCTGTTTTTT. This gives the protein CASSATSNPHYTGELFF.

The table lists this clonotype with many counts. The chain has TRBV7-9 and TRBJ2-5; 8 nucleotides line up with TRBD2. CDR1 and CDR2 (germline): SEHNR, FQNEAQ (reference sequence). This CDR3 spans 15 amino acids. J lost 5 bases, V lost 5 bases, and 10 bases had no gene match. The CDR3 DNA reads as TGTGCCAGCAGCCCCGAAGCGGGGGTTGGGGAGACCCAGTACTTC. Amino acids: CASSPEAGVGETQYF.

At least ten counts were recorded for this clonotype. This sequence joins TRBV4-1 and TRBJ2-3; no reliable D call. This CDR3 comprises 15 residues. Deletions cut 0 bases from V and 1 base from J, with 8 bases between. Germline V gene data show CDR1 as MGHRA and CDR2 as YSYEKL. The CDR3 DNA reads TGCGCCAGCAGCCAAGAGGTGCAGGGCACAGATACGCAGTATTTT. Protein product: CASSQEVQGTDTQYF.

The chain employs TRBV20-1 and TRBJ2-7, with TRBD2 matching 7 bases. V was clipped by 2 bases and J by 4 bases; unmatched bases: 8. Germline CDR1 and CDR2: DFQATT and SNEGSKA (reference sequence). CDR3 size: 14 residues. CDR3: CSARLWEGLYEQYF. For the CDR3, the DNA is TGCAGTGCTAGACTGTGGGAGGGCTTGTACGAGCAGTACTTC.

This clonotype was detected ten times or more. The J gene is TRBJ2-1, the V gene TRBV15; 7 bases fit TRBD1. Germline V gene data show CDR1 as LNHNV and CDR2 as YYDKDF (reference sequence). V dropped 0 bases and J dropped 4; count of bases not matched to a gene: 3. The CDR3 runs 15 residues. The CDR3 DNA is TGTGCCACCAGCAGAGACGGGGACAGTTACAATGAGCAGTTCTTC. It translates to CATSRDGDSYNEQFF.

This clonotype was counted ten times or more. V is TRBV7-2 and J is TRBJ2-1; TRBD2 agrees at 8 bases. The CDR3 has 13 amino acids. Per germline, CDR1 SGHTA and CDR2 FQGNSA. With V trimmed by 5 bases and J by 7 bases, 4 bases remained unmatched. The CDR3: CASSPGGGNEQFF. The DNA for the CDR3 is TGTGCCAGCAGCCCGGGAGGGGGGAATGAGCAGTTCTTC.

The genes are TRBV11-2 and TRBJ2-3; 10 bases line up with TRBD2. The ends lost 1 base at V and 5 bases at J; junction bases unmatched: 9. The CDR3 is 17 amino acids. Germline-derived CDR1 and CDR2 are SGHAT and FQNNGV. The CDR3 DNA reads TGTGCCAGCAGCTTAGCGCTAGCGGGAGCCGTAGGAGATACGCAGTATTTT. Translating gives CASSLALAGAVGDTQYF.

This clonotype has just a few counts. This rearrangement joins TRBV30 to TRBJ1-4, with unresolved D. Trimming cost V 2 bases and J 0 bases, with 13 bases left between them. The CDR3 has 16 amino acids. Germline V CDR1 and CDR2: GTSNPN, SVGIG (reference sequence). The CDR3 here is CAWSKDRVPTNEKLFF. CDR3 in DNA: TGTGCCTGGAGTAAAGACCGGGTCCCAACTAATGAAAAACTGTTTTTT. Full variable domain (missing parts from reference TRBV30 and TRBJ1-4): SQTIHQWPATLVQPVGSPLSLECTVEGTSNPNLYWYRQAAGRGLQLLFYSVGIGQISSEVPQNLSASRPQDRQFILSSKKLLLSDSGFYLCAWSKDRVPTNEKLFFGSGTQLSVL.

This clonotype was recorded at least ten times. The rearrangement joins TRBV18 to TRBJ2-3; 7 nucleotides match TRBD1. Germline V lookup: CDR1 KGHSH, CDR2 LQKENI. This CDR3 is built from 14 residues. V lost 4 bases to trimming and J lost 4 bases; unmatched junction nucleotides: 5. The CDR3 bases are TGTGCCAGCTCACAGAGGGGGCAGGCAGATACGCAGTATTTT. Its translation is CASSQRGQADTQYF.

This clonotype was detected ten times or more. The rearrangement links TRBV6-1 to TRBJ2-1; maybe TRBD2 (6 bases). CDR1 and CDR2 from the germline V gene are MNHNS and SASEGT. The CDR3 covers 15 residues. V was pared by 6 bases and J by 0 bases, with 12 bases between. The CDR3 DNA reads TGTGCCAGCAGCCCACGACTAGGCTCCTACAATGAGCAGTTCTTC. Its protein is CASSPRLGSYNEQFF.

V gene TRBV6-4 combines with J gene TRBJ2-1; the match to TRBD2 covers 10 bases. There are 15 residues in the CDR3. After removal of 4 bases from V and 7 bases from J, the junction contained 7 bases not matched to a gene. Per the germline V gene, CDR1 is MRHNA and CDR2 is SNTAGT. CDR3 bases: TGTGCCAGCAGTGGAGGAACTAGCGGGGCGAATGAGCAGTTCTTC. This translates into CASSGGTSGANEQFF.

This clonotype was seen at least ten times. This CDR3 is CASSQERTSNQPQHF. Written as DNA, the CDR3 is TGCGCCAGCAGCCAAGAGCGAACAAGCAATCAGCCCCAGCATTTT. This chain uses TRBV4-3 with TRBJ1-5; D ambiguous. The CDR3 sequence is 15 residues long. The germline V gene has CDR1 LGHNA and CDR2 YSLEER. Trimming stripped 0 bases from V and 1 base from J, with 7 bases between.

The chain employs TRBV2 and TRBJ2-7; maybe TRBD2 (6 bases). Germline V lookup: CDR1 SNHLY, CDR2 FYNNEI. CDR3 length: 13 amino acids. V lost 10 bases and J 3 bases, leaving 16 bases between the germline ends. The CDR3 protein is CATQEGRHYEQYF. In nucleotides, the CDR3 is TGTGCCACCCAGGAGGGACGCCACTACGAGCAGTACTTC.

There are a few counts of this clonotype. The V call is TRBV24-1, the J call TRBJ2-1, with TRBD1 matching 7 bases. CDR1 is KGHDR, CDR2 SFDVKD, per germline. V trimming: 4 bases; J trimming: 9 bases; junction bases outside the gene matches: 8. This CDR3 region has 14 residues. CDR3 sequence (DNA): TGTGCCACCAGTGACTACACAGGGGTCAGTGAGCAGTTCTTC. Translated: CATSDYTGVSEQFF.

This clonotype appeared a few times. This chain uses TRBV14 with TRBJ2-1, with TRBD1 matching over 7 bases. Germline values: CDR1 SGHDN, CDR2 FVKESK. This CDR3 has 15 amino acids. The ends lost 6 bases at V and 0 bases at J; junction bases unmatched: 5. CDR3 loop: CASSPGGNSYNEQFF. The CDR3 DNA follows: TGTGCCAGCAGTCCAGGGGGAAACTCCTACAATGAGCAGTTCTTC.

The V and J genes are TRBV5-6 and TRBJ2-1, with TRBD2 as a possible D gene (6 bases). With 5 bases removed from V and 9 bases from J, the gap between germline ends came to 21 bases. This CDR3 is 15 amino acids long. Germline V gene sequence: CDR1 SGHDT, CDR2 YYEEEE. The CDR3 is CASRPGWGDRGEQFF. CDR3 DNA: TGTGCCAGCAGGCCCGGGTGGGGGGATCGTGGTGAGCAGTTCTTC. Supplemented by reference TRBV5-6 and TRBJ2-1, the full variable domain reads DAGVTQSPTHLIKTRGQQVTLRCSPKSGHDTVSWYQQALGQGPQFIFQYYEEEERQRGNFPDRFSGHQFPNYSSELNVNALLLGDSALYLCASRPGWGDRGEQFFGPGTRLTVL.

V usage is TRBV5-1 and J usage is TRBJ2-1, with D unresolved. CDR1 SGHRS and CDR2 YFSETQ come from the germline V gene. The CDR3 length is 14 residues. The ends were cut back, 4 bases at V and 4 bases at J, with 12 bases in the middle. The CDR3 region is CASSPDPEYNEQFF. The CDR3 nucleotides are TGCGCCAGCAGCCCTGACCCGGAATACAATGAGCAGTTCTTC.

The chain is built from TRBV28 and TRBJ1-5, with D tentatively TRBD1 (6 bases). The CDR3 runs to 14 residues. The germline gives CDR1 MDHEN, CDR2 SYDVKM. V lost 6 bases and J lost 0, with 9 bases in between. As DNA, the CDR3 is TGTGCCAGCAGAGGACAGACTAGCAATCAGCCCCAGCATTTT. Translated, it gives CASRGQTSNQPQHF. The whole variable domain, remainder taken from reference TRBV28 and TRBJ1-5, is DVKVTQSSRYLVKRTGEKVFLECVQDMDHENMFWYRQDPGLGLRLIYFSYDVKMKEKGDIPEGYSVSREKKERFSLILESASTNQTSMYLCASRGQTSNQPQHFGDGTRLSIL.

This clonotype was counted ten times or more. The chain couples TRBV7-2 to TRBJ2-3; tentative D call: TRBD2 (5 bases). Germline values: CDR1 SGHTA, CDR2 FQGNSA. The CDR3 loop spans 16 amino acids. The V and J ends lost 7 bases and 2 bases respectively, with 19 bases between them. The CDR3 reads CASTTTSSGITDTQYF. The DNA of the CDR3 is TGTGCCAGCACTACAACTTCGAGCGGAATCACAGATACGCAGTATTTT.